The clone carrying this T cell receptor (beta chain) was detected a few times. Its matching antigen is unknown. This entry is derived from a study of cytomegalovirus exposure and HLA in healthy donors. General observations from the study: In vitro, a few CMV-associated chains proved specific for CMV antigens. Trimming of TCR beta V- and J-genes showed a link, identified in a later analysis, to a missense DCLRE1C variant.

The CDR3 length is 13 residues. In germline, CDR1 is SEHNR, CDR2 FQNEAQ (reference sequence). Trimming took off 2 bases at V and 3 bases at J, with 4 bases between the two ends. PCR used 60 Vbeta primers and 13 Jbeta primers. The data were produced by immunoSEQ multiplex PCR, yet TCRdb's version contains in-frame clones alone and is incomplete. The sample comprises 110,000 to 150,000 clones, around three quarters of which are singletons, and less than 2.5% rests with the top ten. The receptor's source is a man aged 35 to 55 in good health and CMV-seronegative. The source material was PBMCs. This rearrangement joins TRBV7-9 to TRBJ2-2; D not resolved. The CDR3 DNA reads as TGTGCCAGCAGCTTATCCGACACCGGGGAGCTGTTTTTT. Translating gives CASSLSDTGELFF.